The 11 T cell receptor beta chains below all came from one sample that was sequenced in a study of graft-versus-host responses after intestinal transplantation. These receptors' antigens are unknown. The assay was immunoSEQ multiplex PCR, and TCRdb's table has in-frame clones only and misses some. The repertoire holds fewer than 110,000 clones, with 80% to 95% as singletons. Sequenced here: unstimulated CD8+ T cells sorted from spleen or lymph node cells, sampled before intestinal transplant. All receptors derive from a human donor who received an intestinal transplant.

This chain uses TRBV10-2 with TRBJ2-2; 12 nucleotides align to TRBD2. The J segment lost 1 base and the V segment lost 5 bases, leaving 8 bases of the junction unmatched. Germline CDR1 is WSHSY and CDR2 is SAAADI. The CDR3 has 18 residues. The CDR3 coding sequence is TGCGCCAGCAGTCTGACTAGCGGGGGAGGGGAGAACACCGGGGAGCTGTTTTTT. Amino acid sequence: CASSLTSGGGENTGELFF.

The chain couples TRBV5-1 to TRBJ2-3; D unclear. CDR1 is SGHRS and CDR2 is YFSETQ in the germline V gene. V was shortened by 3 bases and J by 0 bases, with 11 bases between the two germline ends. The CDR3 has 15 amino acids. CDR3 region: CASSWFGDSTDTQYF. CDR3 nucleotide sequence: TGCGCCAGCAGCTGGTTCGGCGACAGCACAGATACGCAGTATTTT.

This chain connects TRBV11-2 to TRBJ2-3, with D hard to call. The germline V and J ends were trimmed by 2 bases and 3 bases, with 9 bases remaining between them. CDR1 SGHAT and CDR2 FQNNGV come from the germline V gene. This CDR3 has 14 residues. The CDR3 DNA reads as TGTGCCAGCAGCTTACTAGTAGAAACAGATACGCAGTATTTT. This codes for CASSLLVETDTQYF.

V is TRBV4-2 and J is TRBJ1-2, with D hard to call. Germline-derived CDR1 and CDR2 are LGHNA and YNFKEQ. The CDR3 is made up of 14 amino acids. The germline V and J ends were trimmed by 2 bases and 2 bases, with 9 bases remaining between them. The CDR3 is CASSQLAENYGYTF. As DNA, the CDR3 is TGTGCCAGCAGCCAATTGGCAGAAAACTATGGCTACACCTTC.

J is TRBJ2-2 and V is TRBV5-5, with 7 bases matching TRBD1. The length of the CDR3 is 14 residues. Per germline, CDR1 SGHKS and CDR2 YYEKEE (reference sequence). V gave up 0 bases and J gave up 7 bases; unmatched junction bases: 3. The CDR3 DNA follows: TGTGCCAGCAGCTTGGAGGGGGCCGGCGGGGAGCTGTTTTTT. This encodes CASSLEGAGGELFF.

CDR3: CASSLGAGDSTEAFF. The CDR3 DNA reads TGTGCCAGCAGTTTAGGGGCCGGGGATAGCACTGAAGCTTTCTTT. The rearrangement links TRBV27 to TRBJ1-1; possibly TRBD1 for D (5 bases). This CDR3 has 15 amino acids. Looked up from germline, CDR1 is MNHEY and CDR2 is SMNVEV (reference sequence). Trimming pared 2 bases from V and 4 bases from J, leaving 14 bases between.

This chain uses TRBV7-9 with TRBJ1-4; possible D gene TRBD1, 5 bases. CDR1 SEHNR and CDR2 FQNEAQ come from the germline V gene (reference sequence). Trimming left V 7 bases short and J 7 bases short, with 16 bases between. This CDR3 region has 14 residues. The DNA of the CDR3 is TGTGCCAGCACCCACGATGTCACAGGTGAAAAACTGTTTTTT. It encodes CASTHDVTGEKLFF.

The chain combines TRBV10-2 with TRBJ2-5; TRBD2 aligns across 8 bases. V lost 2 bases and J lost 1; bases outside the gene matches: 9. This CDR3 is 17 amino acids long. Germline values: CDR1 WSHSY, CDR2 SAAADI. The CDR3 loop is CASSEQPGLGSQETQYF. Written as DNA, the CDR3 is TGCGCCAGCAGTGAGCAACCGGGACTAGGTTCCCAAGAGACCCAGTACTTC.

This chain links TRBV4-1 with TRBJ2-1; 8 bases are a match to TRBD2. V shed 1 base and J 7 bases; nucleotides not matched to a gene: 18. The CDR3 loop spans 19 amino acids. Germline assignment: CDR1 MGHRA and CDR2 YSYEKL. CDR3 DNA sequence: TGCGCCAGCAGCCAAGTCCGGGCCTTTGGGGGGACTAGTTTAAATGAGCAGTTCTTC. It specifies CASSQVRAFGGTSLNEQFF.

This chain uses TRBV4-1 with TRBJ2-1, with a tentative D call TRBD2 (6 bases). The CDR3 is 19 residues long. Deletions cut 2 bases from V and 3 bases from J, with 23 bases between. The V gene's germline CDR1 is MGHRA and CDR2 YSYEKL. In DNA, the CDR3 is TGCGCCAGCAGCCAATCTCCCCCCTTACGGGCGGGAAACTACAATGAGCAGTTCTTC. Translated, it gives CASSQSPPLRAGNYNEQFF.

The chain is built from TRBV6-1 and TRBJ1-2; perhaps TRBD1 as D (6 bases). Trimming cost V 11 bases and J 8 bases, with 15 bases left between them. The CDR3 spans 11 residues. The germline gives CDR1 MNHNS, CDR2 SASEGT. CDR3 DNA: TGTGCCGCGGTTAGGGGGGGCGGCTACACCTTC. This translates into CAAVRGGGYTF.